Presented here are 23 T cell receptor beta chains from one specimen sequenced in a study of T cell responses to AZD1222 COVID-19 vaccine. This table comes from immunoSEQ multiplex PCR, and its TCRdb copy is limited to in-frame clones, with some not included. The sample includes 210,000 or so clones, roughly 91% of them seen just once. Sequenced material: peripheral blood, taken on day 0 of MenACWY control vaccination. The receptors were gathered from an adult in good health.

The chain recombines TRBV18 with TRBJ1-1, with TRBD1 as a possible D gene (6 bases). CDR1 is KGHSH, CDR2 LQKENI, per germline. The CDR3 runs 15 residues. Trimming shortened V by 5 bases and J by 0 bases, and 13 bases separated the two germline ends. In DNA form, the CDR3 reads TGTGCCAGCTCAATATACAGGGATCTGAACACTGAAGCTTTCTTT. Translation: CASSIYRDLNTEAFF.

This clone has just one count. The chain links TRBV7-9 to TRBJ2-1; 11 bases are shared with TRBD2. V gave up 5 bases and J gave up 4 bases; unmatched junction bases: 7. In germline, CDR1 is SEHNR, CDR2 FQNEAQ (reference sequence). There are 16 residues in the CDR3. CDR3 DNA: TGTGCCAGCAGCGCAGCTAGCGGGGGGAGTTACAATGAGCAGTTCTTC. Its protein is CASSAASGGSYNEQFF.

This clone was recorded a few times. J is TRBJ1-1 and V is TRBV6-5, with 7 bases that match TRBD1. The CDR3 is 13 residues long. The V gene end was trimmed by 6 bases and the J gene end by 2 bases; junction bases not matched to a gene: 3. Per germline, CDR1 MNHEY and CDR2 SVGAGI. CDR3 bases: TGTGCCAGCAGCGACAGGGAAAACACTGAAGCTTTCTTT. Residues: CASSDRENTEAFF.

This clone occurred a few times. V gene TRBV7-2 combines with J gene TRBJ2-5; 8 nucleotides align to TRBD2. This CDR3 contains 14 residues. Germline V CDR1 and CDR2: SGHTA, FQGNSA. The junction had 5 bases not matched to a gene; V was cut back by 3 bases and J by 5 bases. CDR3 DNA sequence: TGTGCCAGCAGCTTTTCGGCTAGCGGGGAGACCCAGTACTTC. It codes for CASSFSASGETQYF.

The V call is TRBV5-4, the J call TRBJ1-2; D is unresolved. The CDR3 sequence is 15 residues long. CDR1 and CDR2 (germline): SGHNT, YYREEE (reference sequence). The germline V and J ends were trimmed by 0 bases and 1 base, with 10 bases remaining between them. CDR3 loop: CASSLGSYGNYGYTF. Written as DNA, the CDR3 is TGTGCCAGCAGCTTGGGATCCTATGGTAACTATGGCTACACCTTC.

The V call is TRBV6-6, the J call TRBJ1-3; a possible D gene is TRBD1 (6 bases). Trimming removed 6 bases at V and 4 bases at J, with 16 bases between. From germline, CDR1 is MNHNY and CDR2 SVGAGI (reference sequence). The CDR3 runs to 15 residues. The CDR3 DNA sequence: TGTGCCAGCAGCCCCGCGGGGGCAACAGGAAACACCATATATTTT. Encoded protein: CASSPAGATGNTIYF.

The V and J genes are TRBV30 and TRBJ1-2; no clear D gene. V lost 1 base and J 6 bases, leaving 6 bases between the germline ends. CDR3 length: 11 amino acids. Germline V gene data show CDR1 as GTSNPN and CDR2 as SVGIG (reference sequence). DNA of the CDR3: TGTGCCTGGAGTGAAAGGAATGGCTACACCTTC. Encoded protein: CAWSERNGYTF.

The chain uses TRBV5-8 and TRBJ1-2; D gene uncertain. CDR1 is SGHTS, CDR2 YDEGEE, per germline. The CDR3 consists of 11 residues. Trimming left V 4 bases short and J 4 bases short, with 5 bases between. In DNA, the CDR3 is TGTGCCAGCAGCATAGCCTATGGCTACACCTTC. It is translated as CASSIAYGYTF. Based on the CDR3 plus reference TRBV5-8 and TRBJ1-2, the full variable domain is EAGVTQSPTHLIKTRGQQATLRCSPISGHTSVYWYQQALGLGLQFLLWYDEGEERNRGNFPPRFSGRQFPNYSSELNVNALELEDSALYLCASSIAYGYTFGSGTRLTVV.

The V call is TRBV2, the J call TRBJ1-1; D call uncertain. Per germline, CDR1 SNHLY and CDR2 FYNNEI. The CDR3 extends over 11 amino acids. Trimming cost V 6 bases and J 3 bases, with 5 bases left between them. DNA of the CDR3: TGTGCCAGCAGGGCCCACACTGAAGCTTTCTTT. It translates to CASRAHTEAFF.

V is TRBV27 and J is TRBJ1-2; D is perhaps TRBD1 (5 bases). Trimming took off 8 bases at V and 2 bases at J, with 15 bases between the two ends. Germline CDR1 is MNHEY and CDR2 is SMNVEV (reference sequence). The CDR3 is made up of 14 amino acids. CDR3 nucleotide sequence: TGTGCCAGCGGACCGGGACGCCGAAACTATGGCTACACCTTC. It is translated as CASGPGRRNYGYTF.

The rearrangement uses TRBV4-3 and TRBJ1-4; D is unresolved. The CDR3 is 13 residues long. V lost 1 base, J lost 8 bases, and 8 bases lay in between. Looked up from germline, CDR1 is LGHNA and CDR2 is YSLEER. In DNA form, the CDR3 reads TGCGCCAGCAGCCAAGGGGAAGGGGAAAAACTGTTTTTT. This sequence encodes CASSQGEGEKLFF.

The J gene is TRBJ1-1, the V gene TRBV29-1, with D uncertain. V lost 1 base and J lost 4, with 13 bases in between. This CDR3 is built from 14 residues. Germline V gene data show CDR1 as SQVTM and CDR2 as ANQGSEA. The CDR3 is CSVEGALWGTEAFF. The CDR3 DNA reads as TGCAGCGTTGAAGGGGCGCTTTGGGGCACTGAAGCTTTCTTT.

The chain carries TRBV6-6 and TRBJ1-1; D gene uncertain. The CDR3 runs 13 residues. The V gene's germline CDR1 is MNHNY and CDR2 SVGAGI (reference sequence). Trimming took off 1 base at V and 5 bases at J, with 8 bases between the two ends. As DNA, the CDR3 is TGTGCCAGCAGTTACTGGGGTGGGACTGAAGCTTTCTTT. Translating it yields CASSYWGGTEAFF.

This chain connects TRBV11-2 to TRBJ1-6; D gene uncertain. Trimming left V 5 bases short and J 5 bases short, with 7 bases between. CDR3 size: 13 residues. The germline V gene encodes CDR1 SGHAT and CDR2 FQNNGV. CDR3 sequence reads: CASSPTDNSPLHF. CDR3 nucleotide sequence: TGTGCCAGCAGCCCAACGGATAATTCACCCCTCCACTTT.

This sequence joins TRBV29-1 and TRBJ1-4, with a possible D match to TRBD1 (6 bases). The CDR3 has 13 residues. CDR1 is SQVTM, CDR2 ANQGSEA, per germline. V lost 5 bases and J lost 8, with 15 bases in between. CDR3 residues: CSVRTARMEKLFF. CDR3 DNA: TGCAGCGTTCGGACAGCCCGGATGGAAAAACTGTTTTTT.

The genes are TRBV29-1 and TRBJ1-2; 8 nucleotides match TRBD1. Germline CDR1 and CDR2: SQVTM and ANQGSEA. V lost 7 bases and J lost 2; bases outside the gene matches: 12. CDR3 length: 15 amino acids. The CDR3 nucleotides read TGCAGCGCCAGGACAGGGTCCCTAATCAACTATGGCTACACCTTC. Its protein product is CSARTGSLINYGYTF.

CDR3 sequence reads: CASSPRESATEAFF. In DNA form, the CDR3 reads TGTGCCAGCTCACCTAGGGAATCGGCCACTGAAGCTTTCTTT. V is TRBV18 and J is TRBJ1-1; D ambiguous. The germline CDR1 and CDR2 sequences are KGHSH and LQKENI. The V and J ends lost 3 bases and 4 bases respectively, with 12 bases between them. CDR3 length: 14 residues.

The chain is built from TRBV6-2 or TRBV6-3 and TRBJ2-5, with 16 nucleotides matching TRBD2. The V and J ends lost 2 bases and 3 bases, in that order; junction bases with no gene match: 9. CDR1 MNHEY and CDR2 SVGEGT come from the germline V gene. The CDR3 length is 19 residues. The CDR3 bases are TGTGCCAGCAGTTACCCCGGGACTAGCGGGGGGGCCTTTGAAGAGACCCAGTACTTC. This gives the protein CASSYPGTSGGAFEETQYF.

About this clone: One end of the junction fails to match germline, which may point to a read error. This chain joins TRBV13 and TRBJ1-6; D is uncertain. Germline V gene lookup returns CDR1 PRHDT and CDR2 FYEKMQ (reference sequence). The CDR3 is 16 residues long. The CDR3 loop reads CASSLSRTLLNSSLHF. The CDR3 DNA reads TGTGCCAGCAGCTTATCTCGGACCCTTTTGAATTCATCCCTCCACTTT. The full variable domain, with the rest looked up from reference TRBV13 and TRBJ1-6, is AAGVIQSPRHLIKEKRETATLKCYPIPRHDTVYWYQQGPGQDPQFLISFYEKMQSDKGSIPDRFSAQQFSDYHSELNMSSLELGDSALYFCASSLSRTLLNSSLHFGNGTRLTVT.

The J gene is TRBJ2-1, the V gene TRBV18; 8 nucleotides align to TRBD2. Germline V gene sequence: CDR1 KGHSH, CDR2 LQKENI. This CDR3 is built from 17 residues. V shed 2 bases, J shed 1 base, and the junction held 7 bases outside the gene matches. CDR3 loop: CASSPAAGGHSYNEQFF. The CDR3 coding sequence is TGTGCCAGCTCACCAGCGGCGGGGGGCCATTCCTACAATGAGCAGTTCTTC.

V is TRBV19 and J is TRBJ2-5, with D uncertain. CDR1 LNHDA and CDR2 SQIVND come from the germline V gene (reference sequence). The CDR3 has 14 residues. The germline V and J ends were trimmed by 3 bases and 1 base, with 9 bases remaining between them. The CDR3 loop reads CASSISSAQETQYF. The CDR3 nucleotides are TGTGCCAGTAGTATTAGCTCAGCCCAAGAGACCCAGTACTTC.

The chain uses TRBV6-5 and TRBJ1-2, with D possibly TRBD1 on 6 matching bases. The CDR3 runs 14 residues. Per the germline V gene, CDR1 is MNHEY and CDR2 is SVGAGI. Trimming took 5 bases from V and 8 from J, leaving 18 bases between them. Here the CDR3 DNA reads TGTGCCAGCAGTACTTACCACAGGGCGGGGGGCTACACCTTC. Translating gives CASSTYHRAGGYTF.

V usage is TRBV2 and J usage is TRBJ2-1, with 9 bases lining up with TRBD1. The CDR3 has 15 residues. Looked up from germline, CDR1 is SNHLY and CDR2 is FYNNEI. Trimming removed 7 bases from V and 4 bases from J; junction bases left unmatched: 8. The CDR3, as DNA: TGTGCCAGCAATCTGGACAGGGGAGGATACAATGAGCAGTTCTTC. Translation gives CASNLDRGGYNEQFF.